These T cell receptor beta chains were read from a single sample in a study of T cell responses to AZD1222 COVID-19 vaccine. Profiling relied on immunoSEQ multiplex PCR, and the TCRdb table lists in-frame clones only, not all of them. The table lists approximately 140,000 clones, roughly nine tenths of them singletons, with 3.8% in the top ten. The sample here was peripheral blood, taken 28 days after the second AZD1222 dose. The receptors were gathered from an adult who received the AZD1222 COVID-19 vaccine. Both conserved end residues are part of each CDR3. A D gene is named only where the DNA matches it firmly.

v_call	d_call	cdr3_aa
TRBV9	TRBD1	CASSVVDRAGLATEAFF
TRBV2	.	CASRGTSRARQETQYF
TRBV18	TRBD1	CASSTGGDRATYEQYF
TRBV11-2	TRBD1	CASAWNRGDSPLHF
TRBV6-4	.	CASRRDSGSGYEQYF
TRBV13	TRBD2	CASSPGGGGHETQYF
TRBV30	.	CAWSQGPTSGNTIYF
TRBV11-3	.	CASSDRTPTGNEQFF
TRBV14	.	CASSRQPLMNTEAFF
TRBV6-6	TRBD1	CASSHIGGESVGTGRTGELFF
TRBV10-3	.	CAISDGRGDEKLFF
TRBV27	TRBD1	CASSLTGGASKNIQYF
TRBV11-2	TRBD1	CASSHRGSTGELFF
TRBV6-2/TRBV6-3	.	CASSYGEPDTQYF
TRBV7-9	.	CASSFSVGGDTQYF
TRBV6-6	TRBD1	CASSGDSQETQYF
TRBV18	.	CASSSDRHTEAFF
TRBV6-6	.	CASSYLFAYEQYF
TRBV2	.	CASSDKRLTDTQYF
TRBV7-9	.	CASSLDVIDEQYF
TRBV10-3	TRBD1	CAIRDPDRESEQYF
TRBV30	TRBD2	CAWTPLAGAGTQYF
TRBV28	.	CASSLATYTEAFF
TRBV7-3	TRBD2	CASSSTSETRETQYF
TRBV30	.	CAWSAGTVYGYTF
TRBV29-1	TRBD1	CSVTGAYEQYF
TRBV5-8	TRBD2	CASSLVSSGSWDEQFF
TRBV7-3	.	CASSLNTGPGNTIYF
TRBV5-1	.	CASSLARRGGYGYTF
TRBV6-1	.	CASSEMWSSTDTQYF
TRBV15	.	CATTELGPGTEAFF
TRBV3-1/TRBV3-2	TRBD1	CASSQDLAGGSGEQYF
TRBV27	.	CASTARDKGYSYNEQFF
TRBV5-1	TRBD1	CASSLRTGAHYEQYF
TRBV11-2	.	CASSLNRHEGNTIYF
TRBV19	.	CASSSDRGVETQYF
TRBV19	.	CASSIAVLAMLYNEQFF
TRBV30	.	CAWRQTSEKLFF
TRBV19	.	CASSIDWGPSEAFF
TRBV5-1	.	CASSLAAAKADTQYF
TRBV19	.	CGSGGRTYGYTF
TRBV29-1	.	CSVKKEGGVEKLFF
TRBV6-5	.	CASNRVSSHEQYF
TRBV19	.	CATGWPGGTEAFF
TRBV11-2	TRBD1	CASSLAGGRSTEAFF
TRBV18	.	CASSQSFGANEKLFF
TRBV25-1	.	CASSDPRREQFF
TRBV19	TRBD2	CASSIGGGGEQFF
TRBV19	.	CASTLGGTGNTIYF
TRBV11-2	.	CASSLRRFGNTIYF
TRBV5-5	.	CASSLGYVNDGNTIYF
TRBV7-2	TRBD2	CASSLNPPGLGVDEQFF
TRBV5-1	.	CASTTLRDSNTQYF
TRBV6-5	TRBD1	CASSYRTGVGEAFF